This T cell receptor (beta chain) comes out of a study of blood T cell repertoires in COVID-19. Study context: PBMCs, B-cell-depleted T cells, or T cells were the source of the cDNA or gDNA that made up the material.

Germline CDR1 and CDR2: SGDLS and YYNGEE. CDR3 size: 15 residues. V dropped 1 base and J dropped 8 bases, with 18 bases sitting between them. Per the authors' pipeline: Amplification with reference gene primers provided the estimates of nucleated cell counts. Only in-frame clones appear in the TCRdb table, and some are missing; sequencing was by immunoSEQ multiplex PCR. V and J calls and clone size are those listed in that table; D and trimming were worked out from the DNA. The sample has 250,000 to 300,000 clones, 80% to 90% seen once. The gene calls are TRBV9 and TRBJ1-2; D gene ambiguous. The TCR comes from a woman between 35 and 50 years old with acute or convalescent COVID-19. The sample taken for sequencing was peripheral blood. The CDR3 nucleotides are TGTGCCAGCAGCGTATTCTATTTGGAGGGAGGCGGCTACACCTTC. Protein: CASSVFYLEGGGYTF.